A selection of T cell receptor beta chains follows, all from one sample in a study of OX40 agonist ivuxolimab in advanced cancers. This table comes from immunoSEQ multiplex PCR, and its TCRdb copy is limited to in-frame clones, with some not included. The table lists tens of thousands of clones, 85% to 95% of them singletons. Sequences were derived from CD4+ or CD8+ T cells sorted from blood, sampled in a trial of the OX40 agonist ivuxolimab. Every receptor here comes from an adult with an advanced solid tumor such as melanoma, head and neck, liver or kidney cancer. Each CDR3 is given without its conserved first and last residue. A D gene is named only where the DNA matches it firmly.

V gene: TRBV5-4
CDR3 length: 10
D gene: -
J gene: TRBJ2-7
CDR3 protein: ASSQAGYEQY

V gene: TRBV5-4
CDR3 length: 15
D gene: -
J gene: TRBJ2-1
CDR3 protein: ASSLAGPISSYNEQF

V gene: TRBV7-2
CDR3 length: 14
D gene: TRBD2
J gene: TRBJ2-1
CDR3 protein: ASSLVTSGIYNEQF

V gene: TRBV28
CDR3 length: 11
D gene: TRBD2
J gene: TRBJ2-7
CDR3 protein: ASGTSGNYEQY

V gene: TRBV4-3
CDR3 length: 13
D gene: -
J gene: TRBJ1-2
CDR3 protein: ASSQGTGRYYGYT

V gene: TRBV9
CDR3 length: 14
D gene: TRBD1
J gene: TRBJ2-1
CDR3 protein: ASSAPTGKAYNEQF

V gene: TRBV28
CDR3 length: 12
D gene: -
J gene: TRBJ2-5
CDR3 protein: ASSIKLLVETQY

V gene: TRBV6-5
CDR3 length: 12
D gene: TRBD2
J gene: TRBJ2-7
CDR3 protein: ASSYAGGIYEQY

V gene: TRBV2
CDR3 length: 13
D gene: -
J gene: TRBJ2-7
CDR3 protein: ASSDHIGAEYEQY

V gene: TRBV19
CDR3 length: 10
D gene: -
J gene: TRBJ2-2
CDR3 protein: ATSTGTGELF

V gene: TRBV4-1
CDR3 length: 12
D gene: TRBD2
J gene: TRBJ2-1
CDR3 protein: ASSQLAGANEQF

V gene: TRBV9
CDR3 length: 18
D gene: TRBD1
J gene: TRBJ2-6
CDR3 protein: ASSPRGPQGVGSGANVLT

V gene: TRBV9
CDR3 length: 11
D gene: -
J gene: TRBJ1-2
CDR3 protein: ASRATAADGYT

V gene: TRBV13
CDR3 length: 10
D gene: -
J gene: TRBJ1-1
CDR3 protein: ASSPGNTEAF

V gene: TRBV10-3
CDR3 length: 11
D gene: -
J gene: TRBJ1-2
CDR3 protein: AIQLEHTFHYT

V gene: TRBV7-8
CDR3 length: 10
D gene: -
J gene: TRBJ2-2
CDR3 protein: ASSPTAGELF

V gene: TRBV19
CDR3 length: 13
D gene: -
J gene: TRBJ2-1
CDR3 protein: ASSIGLAVYNEQF

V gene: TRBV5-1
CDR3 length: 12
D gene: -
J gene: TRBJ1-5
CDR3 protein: ASREGYSNQPQH

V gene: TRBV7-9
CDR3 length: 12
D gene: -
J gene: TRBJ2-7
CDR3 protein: ASSLEGLAWEQY

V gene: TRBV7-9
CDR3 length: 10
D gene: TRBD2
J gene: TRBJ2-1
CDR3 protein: AIGLAGYEQF

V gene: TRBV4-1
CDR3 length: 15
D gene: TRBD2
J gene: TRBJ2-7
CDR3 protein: ASSQDDESGSTYEQY

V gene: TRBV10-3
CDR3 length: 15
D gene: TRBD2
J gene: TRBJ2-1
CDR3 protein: AISGEPTSGIANEQF

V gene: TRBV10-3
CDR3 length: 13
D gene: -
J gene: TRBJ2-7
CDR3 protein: AIRTLQGPLYEQY

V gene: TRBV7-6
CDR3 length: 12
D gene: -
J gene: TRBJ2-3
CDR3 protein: ASSLGGGADTQY

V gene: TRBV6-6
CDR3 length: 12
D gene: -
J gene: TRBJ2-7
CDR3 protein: ASSYSPTSYEQY

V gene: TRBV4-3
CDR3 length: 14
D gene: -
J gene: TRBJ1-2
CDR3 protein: ASSQGIFLGVGGYT

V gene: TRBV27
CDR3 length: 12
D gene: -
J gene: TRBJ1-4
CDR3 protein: ASSPQGYWEKLF

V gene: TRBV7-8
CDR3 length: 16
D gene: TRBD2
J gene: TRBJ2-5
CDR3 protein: ASSLLVKREGPEETQY

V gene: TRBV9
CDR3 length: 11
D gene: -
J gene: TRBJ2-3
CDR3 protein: ASSILRADTQY

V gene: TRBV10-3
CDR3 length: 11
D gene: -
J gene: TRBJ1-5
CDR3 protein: AIGKEGNQPQH

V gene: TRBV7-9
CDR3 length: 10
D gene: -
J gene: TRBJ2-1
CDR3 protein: ASSFSWKEQF

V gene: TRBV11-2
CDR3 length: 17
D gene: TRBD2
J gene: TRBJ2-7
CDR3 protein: ASSYGLAGGELFSYEQY

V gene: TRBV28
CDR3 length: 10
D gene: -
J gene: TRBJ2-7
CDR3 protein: ASSFAVEGQY

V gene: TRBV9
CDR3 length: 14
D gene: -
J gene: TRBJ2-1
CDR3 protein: ASSHPAEGTYNEQF

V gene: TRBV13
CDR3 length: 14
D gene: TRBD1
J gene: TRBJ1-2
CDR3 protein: ASSPGDRGRSYGYT

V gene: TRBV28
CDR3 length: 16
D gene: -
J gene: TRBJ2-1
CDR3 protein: ASSFWPGEYAGSNEQF

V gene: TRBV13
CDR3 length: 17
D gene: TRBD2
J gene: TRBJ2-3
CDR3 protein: ASSFPGIAGLTSTDTQY

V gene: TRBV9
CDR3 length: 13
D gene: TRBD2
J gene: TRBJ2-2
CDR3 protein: ASSLGLANTGELF